This T cell receptor beta chain appears in the sequencing data of a study of regulatory T cells in long-lasting Graves disease. Study observations and caveats: Thyroid tissue went unstudied; only peripheral blood was examined.

This clonotype was counted ten times or more. Its antigen is currently unknown. TCR beta libraries were built with iRepertoire HTBI primers and Arm-PCR of CDR3 regions. A single record per CDR3 protein comes from TCRdb applying MiXCR to the multiplex PCR reads. Of a few hundred thousand distinct CDR3 sequences detected, less than 25% appear once; the ten largest clones hold about a quarter. The time point denotes: persistent/refractory GD, antithyroid drugs over 5 years with positive TRAb. Following extraction of RNA from PBMCs, that RNA was used to make the TCR library. The sequencing used peripheral blood mononuclear cells (PBMCs), collected when the disease was refractory, from a patient treated with antithyroid drugs. This TCR came from a female donor with Graves disease.

In DNA, the CDR3 is TGCAGTGCTAGCCTAGGGGGGGCTAATCAGCCCCAGCATTTT. This codes for CSASLGGANQPQHF. The chain has TRBV20-1 and TRBJ1-5, with a possible D match to TRBD1 (6 bases). The CDR3 length is 14 residues. Looked up from germline, CDR1 is DFQATT and CDR2 is SNEGSKA (reference sequence). Trimming shortened V by 3 bases and J by 4 bases, and 13 bases separated the two germline ends.